A single sample is the source of the 27 T cell receptor beta chains below, sequenced in a study of monozygotic twins with inflammatory bowel disease. TCRdb derives one entry per CDR3 protein from the 5' RACE reads, leaving out DNA. The sample includes fewer than 400,000 distinct CDR3 sequences. Sample: blood. The receptors derive from a human donor with ulcerative colitis or Crohn's disease, or a healthy co-twin of an affected twin (not recorded which).

V and J are TRBV5-1 and TRBJ2-3; the TCRdb D gene call, TRBD1, has no DNA to confirm it. Germline CDR1 SGHRS, CDR2 YFSETQ. The CDR3 runs 16 residues. The CDR3 sequence: CASSFDTGGPTDTQYF.

The chain couples TRBV18 to TRBJ2-1; TCRdb gives TRBD2 as the D gene, but with no DNA this cannot be confirmed. Germline V gene sequence: CDR1 KGHSH, CDR2 LQKENI. The CDR3 consists of 15 residues. CDR3 amino acids: CASFRDLLGYNEQFF.

The chain couples TRBV20-1 to TRBJ2-6. The germline V gene encodes CDR1 DFQATT and CDR2 SNEGSKA (reference sequence). CDR3 length: 14 residues. The CDR3: CSATTSPGANVLTF.

The chain is built from TRBV4-1 and TRBJ2-3; the D gene TCRdb calls, TRBD1, cannot be checked with no DNA. CDR3 size: 18 residues. The germline gives CDR1 MGHRA, CDR2 YSYEKL. The CDR3 spells CASSQERVLGRGGDTQYF.

The V call is TRBV28, the J call TRBJ2-1; TCRdb gives TRBD1 as the D gene, but with no DNA this cannot be confirmed. Looked up from germline, CDR1 is MDHEN and CDR2 is SYDVKM. The CDR3 has 16 amino acids. CDR3 protein: CASSPTGTGGLNEQFF.

The rearrangement joins TRBV6-1 to TRBJ1-4. This CDR3 has 14 residues. Germline V gives CDR1 MNHNS, CDR2 SASEGT. This CDR3 reads CASSGKPTNEKLFF.

The genes are TRBV15 and TRBJ2-3; TCRdb gives TRBD1 as the D gene, but with no DNA this cannot be confirmed. This CDR3 contains 14 residues. CDR1 is LNHNV, CDR2 YYDKDF, per germline (reference sequence). CDR3 in amino acids: CATTPGFSTDTQYF.

The chain joins TRBV6-5 to TRBJ2-1; the D call from TCRdb, TRBD1, cannot be confirmed without DNA. The length of the CDR3 is 16 residues. Germline assignment: CDR1 MNHEY and CDR2 SVGAGI. The CDR3 is CASSSLRGLSYNEQFF.

The chain recombines TRBV7-2 with TRBJ2-5; TCRdb's D call, TRBD2, is unchecked because there is no DNA. The CDR3 totals 16 residues. Germline V gene data show CDR1 as SGHTA and CDR2 as FQGNSA. The chain's CDR3 is CASSPPGLAEQETQYF.

The chain is built from TRBV5-1 and TRBJ2-2. The germline CDR1 and CDR2 sequences are SGHRS and YFSETQ. This CDR3 contains 14 residues. CDR3 residues: CASSLIVDTGELFF.

The V call is TRBV30, the J call TRBJ2-7; TCRdb names TRBD1, which stays unverified in the absence of DNA. The CDR3 runs 14 residues. Germline-derived CDR1 and CDR2 are GTSNPN and SVGIG (reference sequence). The CDR3 loop reads CAWRQDRYSYEQYF.

The chain recombines TRBV19 with TRBJ1-5; TCRdb indicates TRBD1, and absent DNA this call remains unverified. This CDR3 region has 14 residues. Germline V lookup: CDR1 LNHDA, CDR2 SQIVND (reference sequence). The CDR3 here is CASNDRGQGQPQHF.

The genes are TRBV7-2 and TRBJ2-1; TCRdb names TRBD2, which stays unverified in the absence of DNA. CDR3 length: 16 amino acids. Germline-derived CDR1 and CDR2 are SGHTA and FQGNSA. The CDR3 sequence: CASSPARGQSINEQFF.

This chain links TRBV7-9 with TRBJ1-5. The CDR3 loop spans 14 amino acids. The germline V gene encodes CDR1 SEHNR and CDR2 FQNEAQ (reference sequence). CDR3 in amino acids: CASSFEQNNQPQHF. The full variable domain, with the rest looked up from reference TRBV7-9 and TRBJ1-5, is DTGVSQNPRHKITKRGQNVTFRCDPISEHNRLYWYRQTLGQGPEFLTYFQNEAQLEKSRLLSDRFSAERPKGSFSTLEIQRTEQGDSAMYLCASSFEQNNQPQHFGDGTRLSIL.

The CDR3 loop is CASSPRVRTPRRGEQYF. V and J are TRBV3-1 and TRBJ2-7; TCRdb calls TRBD2, which cannot be checked without DNA. There are 17 residues in the CDR3. Germline V lookup: CDR1 LGHDT, CDR2 YNNKEL (reference sequence).

Here the CDR3 reads CASSRRGANTEAFF. The chain carries TRBV14 and TRBJ1-1; TCRdb's D call of TRBD1 is untestable without DNA. Looked up from germline, CDR1 is SGHDN and CDR2 is FVKESK. This CDR3 contains 14 residues.

The chain recombines TRBV27 with TRBJ2-7; absent DNA, TCRdb's TRBD2 call cannot be checked. Germline V gives CDR1 MNHEY, CDR2 SMNVEV (reference sequence). CDR3 length: 13 amino acids. CDR3 residues: CASSFAGGYEQYF.

The V gene is TRBV20-1, the J gene TRBJ2-5; no DNA is available, so the TRBD2 call from TCRdb remains unchecked. CDR1 and CDR2 (germline): DFQATT, SNEGSKA (reference sequence). The CDR3 is made up of 14 amino acids. The chain's CDR3 is CSAQREGRFETQYF.

The chain uses TRBV5-1 and TRBJ1-1. The CDR3 is 14 amino acids. The V gene's germline CDR1 is SGHRS and CDR2 YFSETQ. This chain's CDR3 is CASSGTAVNTEAFF.

The gene calls are TRBV6-6 and TRBJ1-4. This CDR3 is built from 12 residues. Germline V gene lookup returns CDR1 MNHNY and CDR2 SVGAGI (reference sequence). CDR3 residues: CASSPQLEKLFF.

The chain carries TRBV12-3 or TRBV12-4 and TRBJ2-1. The CDR3 loop spans 14 amino acids. The CDR3 loop reads CASIGGLSYNEQFF.

V gene TRBV7-9 combines with J gene TRBJ1-4; absent DNA, TCRdb's TRBD1 call cannot be checked. The CDR3 contains 13 residues. The germline V gene has CDR1 SEHNR and CDR2 FQNEAQ (reference sequence). CDR3 loop: CAAHRGRDEKLFF.

This chain joins TRBV20-1 and TRBJ1-2; with no DNA, the TCRdb D assignment of TRBD1 cannot be verified. Germline CDR1 DFQATT, CDR2 SNEGSKA (reference sequence). The CDR3 has 15 residues. The CDR3 region is CSARGWEGEGYGYTF.

This rearrangement joins TRBV12-3 or TRBV12-4 to TRBJ2-1; TCRdb's D call of TRBD2 is untestable without DNA. The CDR3 is 15 residues long. CDR3 in amino acids: CASSFTSGVYNEQFF.

V usage is TRBV18 and J usage is TRBJ1-3. The CDR3 contains 20 residues. The germline V gene has CDR1 KGHSH and CDR2 LQKENI. The CDR3: CASSPNFVQLNLDSGNTIYF.

CDR3 amino acids: CASSPGKARGETQYF. V gene TRBV7-3 combines with J gene TRBJ2-5; the TCRdb D gene call, TRBD1, has no DNA to confirm it. CDR1 and CDR2 (germline): SGHTA, FQGTGA. The length of the CDR3 is 15 residues.

V and J are TRBV24-1 and TRBJ2-7; the TRBD1 assignment by TCRdb is unverifiable without DNA. Germline V gene lookup returns CDR1 KGHDR and CDR2 SFDVKD. The CDR3 contains 17 residues. The CDR3 region is CATSDWTGTGGRDEQYF.